Listed below are T cell receptor beta chains from one sample, sequenced in a study of blood T cell repertoires in COVID-19. Here immunoSEQ multiplex PCR was the method, and the copy in TCRdb shows in-frame clones only, minus some. The sample holds 130,000 or so clones; around 83% are singletons and the top ten take around 5.6%. The sample comprised peripheral blood. The receptors originated from a man older than 75 with active or convalescent COVID-19. The CDR3 runs from the conserved cysteine through the conserved F or W. D genes are given only for firm matches. Where a row states a size, it is once, few, many or the class of an expanded clone; other rows omit it.

CDR3 protein: CASSLQGETQYF
CDR3 DNA: TGTGCCAGCAGCCTCCAGGGGGAGACCCAGTACTTC
D gene: .
clone size: .
V gene: TRBV7-3
J gene: TRBJ2-5

CDR3 protein: CASSLGQGGNQPQHF
CDR3 DNA: TGCGCCAGCAGCTTGGGACAGGGAGGCAATCAGCCCCAGCATTTT
D gene: TRBD1
clone size: .
V gene: TRBV5-1
J gene: TRBJ1-5

CDR3 protein: CASSLVRAADTQYF
CDR3 DNA: TGTGCCAGCAGCTTGGTCAGGGCAGCAGATACGCAGTATTTT
D gene: .
clone size: many
V gene: TRBV5-5
J gene: TRBJ2-3

CDR3 protein: CASGDNSNQPQHF
CDR3 DNA: TGTGCCAGCGGGGACAACAGCAATCAGCCCCAGCATTTT
D gene: .
clone size: few
V gene: TRBV19
J gene: TRBJ1-5

CDR3 protein: CASSPSVGSPLHF
CDR3 DNA: TGCGCCAGCAGTCCTAGCGTAGGTTCACCCCTCCACTTT
D gene: .
clone size: .
V gene: TRBV4-1
J gene: TRBJ1-6

CDR3 protein: CASSLDPLAGGNEQFF
CDR3 DNA: TGTGCCAGCAGCTTAGATCCCCTAGCGGGGGGGAATGAGCAGTTCTTC
D gene: TRBD2
clone size: .
V gene: TRBV7-2
J gene: TRBJ2-1

CDR3 protein: CASSLRGAGASRVAYF
CDR3 DNA: TGCGCCAGCAGCCTCCGAGGAGCGGGGGCCTCAAGAGTTGCGTACTTC
D gene: TRBD2
clone size: .
V gene: TRBV4-3
J gene: TRBJ2-5

CDR3 protein: CSVNGQSYEQYF
CDR3 DNA: TGCAGCGTTAACGGACAGTCCTACGAGCAGTACTTC
D gene: .
clone size: .
V gene: TRBV29-1
J gene: TRBJ2-7

CDR3 protein: CASSGQGRTEAFF
CDR3 DNA: TGTGCCAGCAGTGGACAGGGTCGGACTGAAGCTTTCTTT
D gene: TRBD1
clone size: .
V gene: TRBV12-3/TRBV12-4
J gene: TRBJ1-1

CDR3 protein: CASSPNAGGATNEKLFF
CDR3 DNA: TGCGCCAGCAGCCCGAACGCCGGGGGGGCGACTAATGAAAAACTGTTTTTT
D gene: .
clone size: .
V gene: TRBV4-3
J gene: TRBJ1-4

CDR3 protein: CASSGNEALGGNTIYF
CDR3 DNA: TGTGCCAGCAGTGGGAATGAGGCCCTTGGGGGAAACACCATATATTTT
D gene: .
clone size: .
V gene: TRBV2
J gene: TRBJ1-3

CDR3 protein: CASTTNRGGMETQYF
CDR3 DNA: TGTGCCAGCACCACTAACCGGGGGGGCATGGAGACCCAGTACTTC
D gene: TRBD2
clone size: .
V gene: TRBV2
J gene: TRBJ2-5

CDR3 protein: CASRIDRGDSPLHF
CDR3 DNA: TGTGCCAGTAGGATTGACAGGGGGGATTCACCCCTCCACTTT
D gene: TRBD1
clone size: .
V gene: TRBV19
J gene: TRBJ1-6

CDR3 protein: CASRATGGAYEQYF
CDR3 DNA: TGTGCCAGCAGGGCTACAGGGGGCGCGTACGAGCAGTACTTC
D gene: TRBD1
clone size: .
V gene: TRBV2
J gene: TRBJ2-7

CDR3 protein: CASSLTVSVINEQFF
CDR3 DNA: TGCGCCAGCAGCCTAACAGTATCGGTGATCAATGAGCAGTTCTTC
D gene: .
clone size: .
V gene: TRBV4-1
J gene: TRBJ2-1

CDR3 protein: CASSPRQGALTAVF
CDR3 DNA: TGTGCCAGCAGCCCGAGACAGGGGGCCCTAACAGCGGTCTTT
D gene: TRBD1
clone size: once
V gene: TRBV3-1/TRBV3-2
J gene: TRBJ1-4

CDR3 protein: CASSDRGATNYGYTF
CDR3 DNA: TGTGCCAGCAGTGACAGGGGGGCAACTAACTATGGCTACACCTTC
D gene: TRBD1
clone size: .
V gene: TRBV2
J gene: TRBJ1-2

CDR3 protein: CASTRGPGYGYTF
CDR3 DNA: TGTGCCAGCACCAGGGGGCCGGGCTATGGCTACACCTTC
D gene: TRBD1
clone size: .
V gene: TRBV6-5
J gene: TRBJ1-2

CDR3 protein: CASSLFKNTEAFF
CDR3 DNA: TGTGCCAGCTCACTTTTCAAGAACACTGAAGCTTTCTTT
D gene: .
clone size: .
V gene: TRBV18
J gene: TRBJ1-1

CDR3 protein: CASSEARGPSYEQYF
CDR3 DNA: TGCGCCAGCAGTGAGGCGCGGGGGCCCTCCTACGAGCAGTACTTC
D gene: .
clone size: .
V gene: TRBV10-2
J gene: TRBJ2-7

CDR3 protein: CASRAGTSGGARSYNEQFF
CDR3 DNA: TGTGCCAGCAGGGCCGGGACTAGCGGGGGGGCCCGCTCCTACAATGAGCAGTTCTTC
D gene: TRBD2
clone size: .
V gene: TRBV2
J gene: TRBJ2-1

CDR3 protein: CASSAEPNYGYTF
CDR3 DNA: TGCGCCAGCAGCGCTGAGCCAAACTATGGCTACACCTTC
D gene: .
clone size: .
V gene: TRBV5-1
J gene: TRBJ1-2

CDR3 protein: CASSQDTSWKETQYF
CDR3 DNA: TGTGCCAGCAGCCAAGACACTAGCTGGAAAGAGACCCAGTACTTC
D gene: .
clone size: few
V gene: TRBV3-1/TRBV3-2
J gene: TRBJ2-5

CDR3 protein: CASTQGQGLGYTF
CDR3 DNA: TGCGCCAGCACCCAGGGACAGGGTCTCGGCTACACCTTC
D gene: TRBD1
clone size: once
V gene: TRBV5-1
J gene: TRBJ1-2

CDR3 protein: CASRDSAYQETQYF
CDR3 DNA: TGTGCCAGCCGGGACAGTGCGTACCAAGAGACCCAGTACTTC
D gene: TRBD1
clone size: .
V gene: TRBV6-5
J gene: TRBJ2-5

CDR3 protein: CASSYSASNTGELFF
CDR3 DNA: TGTGCCAGCAGTTACTCAGCCTCGAACACCGGGGAGCTGTTTTTT
D gene: .
clone size: .
V gene: TRBV6-5
J gene: TRBJ2-2

CDR3 protein: CASSAGVSYEQYF
CDR3 DNA: TGTGCCAGTAGTGCGGGAGTCTCCTACGAGCAGTACTTC
D gene: TRBD2
clone size: .
V gene: TRBV19
J gene: TRBJ2-7

CDR3 protein: CASSFSSTTDTQYF
CDR3 DNA: TGTGCTAGCAGCTTTAGCAGCACCACAGATACGCAGTATTTT
D gene: .
clone size: .
V gene: TRBV7-7
J gene: TRBJ2-3

CDR3 protein: CASRVTQGGVGYTF
CDR3 DNA: TGTGCCAGCAGGGTCACACAGGGTGGAGTTGGCTACACCTTC
D gene: .
clone size: .
V gene: TRBV6-6
J gene: TRBJ1-2

CDR3 protein: CSAEAGGTEAFF
CDR3 DNA: TGCAGCGCCGAGGCGGGCGGCACTGAAGCTTTCTTT
D gene: .
clone size: .
V gene: TRBV29-1
J gene: TRBJ1-1